This TCR beta chain was profiled in a study of low-dose radiotherapy and immunotherapy resistance in tumors. The sample holds many counts of this clonotype. Alpha- and beta-chain coverage of first-strand cDNA came from TRAV- and TRBV-specific primers. For amplifying TCRs, the PCR ran for about 20 cycles with Phusion, which was used together with a constant-region primer and the adapter on the V primers. TCRdb reanalysed the reads using MiXCR and keeps one entry per CDR3 protein. The repertoire has roughly 100,000 distinct CDR3 sequences, 20% to 25% of them found once; the top ten carry about 13%. Stated time point: after trial treatment. As to treatment: LDRT plus nivolumab, ipilimumab, low-dose cyclophosphamide and aspirin (RACIN trial). Those who qualified had advanced solid tumors (lacking tumor-infiltrating lymphocytes). The sequence was collected from a female donor with ovarian cancer. The input for sequencing was PBMCs, taken after low-dose radiotherapy plus immunotherapy.

CDR3 sequence (DNA): TGTGCCAGCAGCGTTACAGGGGGGGGAGAGACCCAGTACTTC. Its protein is CASSVTGGGETQYF. The rearrangement uses TRBV9 and TRBJ2-5; TRBD1 is a possible D gene (8 bases). Germline loops: CDR1 SGDLS, CDR2 YYNGEE. The CDR3 consists of 14 residues. V lost 2 bases to trimming and J lost 4 bases, with 12 bases between them.